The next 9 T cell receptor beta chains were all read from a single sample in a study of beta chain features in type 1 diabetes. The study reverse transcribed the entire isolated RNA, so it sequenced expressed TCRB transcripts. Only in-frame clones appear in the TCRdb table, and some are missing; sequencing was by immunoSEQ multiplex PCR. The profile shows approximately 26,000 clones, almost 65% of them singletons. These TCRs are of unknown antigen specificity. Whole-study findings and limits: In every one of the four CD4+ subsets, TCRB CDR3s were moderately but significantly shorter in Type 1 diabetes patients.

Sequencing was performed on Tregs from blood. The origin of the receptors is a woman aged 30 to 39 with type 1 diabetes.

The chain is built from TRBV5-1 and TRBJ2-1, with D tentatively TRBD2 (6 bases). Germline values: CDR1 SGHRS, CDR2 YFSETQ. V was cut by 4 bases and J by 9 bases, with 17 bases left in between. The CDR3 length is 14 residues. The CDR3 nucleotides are TGCGCCAGCAGCCCTGTCTCGGGGGAGGTTGAGCAGTTCTTC. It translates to CASSPVSGEVEQFF.

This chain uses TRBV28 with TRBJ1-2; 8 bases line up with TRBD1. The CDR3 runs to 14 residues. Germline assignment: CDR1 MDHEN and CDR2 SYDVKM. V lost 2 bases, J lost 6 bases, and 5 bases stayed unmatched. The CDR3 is CASSLGTGRHGYTF. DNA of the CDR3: TGTGCCAGCAGTTTAGGGACAGGAAGGCATGGCTACACCTTC.

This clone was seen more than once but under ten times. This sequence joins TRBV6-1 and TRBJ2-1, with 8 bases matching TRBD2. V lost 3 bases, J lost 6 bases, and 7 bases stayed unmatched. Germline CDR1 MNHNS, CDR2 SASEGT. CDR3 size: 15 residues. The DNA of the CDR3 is TGTGCCAGCAGTGACCCCAGCGGGAGTCTCAATGAGCAGTTCTTC. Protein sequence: CASSDPSGSLNEQFF.

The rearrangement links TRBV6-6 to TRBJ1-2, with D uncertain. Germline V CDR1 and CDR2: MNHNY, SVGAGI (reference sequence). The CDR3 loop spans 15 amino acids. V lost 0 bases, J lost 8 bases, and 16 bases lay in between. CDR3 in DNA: TGTGCCAGCAGTTACTCGTGGAGGTTCGGGGAGGGCTACACCTTC. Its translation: CASSYSWRFGEGYTF.

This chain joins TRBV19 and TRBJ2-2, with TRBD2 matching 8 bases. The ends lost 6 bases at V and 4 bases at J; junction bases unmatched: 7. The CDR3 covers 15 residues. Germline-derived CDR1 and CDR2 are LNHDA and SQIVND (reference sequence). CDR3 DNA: TGTGCCAGTAGACGGACTAGCCCGAGCACCGGGGAGCTGTTTTTT. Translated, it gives CASRRTSPSTGELFF.

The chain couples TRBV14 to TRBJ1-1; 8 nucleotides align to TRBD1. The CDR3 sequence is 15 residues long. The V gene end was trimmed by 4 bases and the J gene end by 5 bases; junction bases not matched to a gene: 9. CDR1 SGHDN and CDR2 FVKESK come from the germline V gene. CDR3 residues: CASSPSWTGRTEAFF. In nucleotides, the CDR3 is TGTGCCAGCAGCCCCAGTTGGACAGGGAGAACTGAAGCTTTCTTT. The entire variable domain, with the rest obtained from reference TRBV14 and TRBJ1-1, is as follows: EAGVTQFPSHSVIEKGQTVTLRCDPISGHDNLYWYRRVMGKEIKFLLHFVKESKQDESGMPNNRFLAERTGGTYSTLKVQPAELEDSGVYFCASSPSWTGRTEAFFGQGTRLTVV.

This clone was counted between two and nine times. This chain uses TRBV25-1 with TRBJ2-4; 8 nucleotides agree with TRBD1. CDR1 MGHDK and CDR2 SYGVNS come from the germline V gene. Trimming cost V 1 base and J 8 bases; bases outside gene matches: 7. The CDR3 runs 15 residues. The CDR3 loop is CASSEFMAQGDIQYF. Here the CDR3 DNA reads TGTGCCAGCAGTGAATTTATGGCACAGGGGGACATTCAGTACTTC.

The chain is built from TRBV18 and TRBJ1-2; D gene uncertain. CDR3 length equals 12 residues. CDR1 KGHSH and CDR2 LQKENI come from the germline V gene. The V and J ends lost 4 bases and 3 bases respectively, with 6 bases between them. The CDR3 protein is CASSQRDYGYTF. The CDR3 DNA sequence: TGTGCCAGCTCACAGCGGGACTATGGCTACACCTTC.

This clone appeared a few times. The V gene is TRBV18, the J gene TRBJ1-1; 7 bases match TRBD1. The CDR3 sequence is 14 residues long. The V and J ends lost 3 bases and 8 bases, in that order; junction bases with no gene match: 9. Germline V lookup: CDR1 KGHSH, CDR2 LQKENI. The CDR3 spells CASSPDRATREAFF. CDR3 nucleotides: TGTGCCAGCTCACCCGACAGGGCTACGAGGGAAGCTTTCTTT. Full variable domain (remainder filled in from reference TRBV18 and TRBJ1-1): NAGVMQNPRHLVRRRGQEARLRCSPMKGHSHVYWYRQLPEEGLKFMVYLQKENIIDESGMPKERFSAEFPKEGPSILRIQQVVRGDSAAYFCASSPDRATREAFFGQGTRLTVV.